The rows below give T cell receptor beta chains drawn from one sample of a study of response to subunit inactivated influenza vaccine. TCRdb reprocessed the RT-PCR reads with MiXCR, giving one entry per CDR3 protein. Among roughly 500,000 distinct CDR3 sequences listed, approximately 22% were seen once. The same specimen was also included in a second study, on T cells expressing NK-cell markers.

This material consisted of CD4+ T cells sorted from PBMCs, taken about 13 days after vaccination. These receptors came from a man aged 50-59 years who received an inactivated influenza vaccine. Both conserved end residues are part of each CDR3. The D gene is left open where the match is weak. Not all rows give a size; the values are once, few, many and, for expanded clones, a class.

clone_size	v_call	d_call	j_call	cdr3_nt	cdr3_aa
NA	TRBV18	TRBD2	TRBJ2-7	TGTGCCAGCTCCCCATCGTCGGCTAGCGGGAGGTCCCACGAGCAGTACTTC	CASSPSSASGRSHEQYF
NA	TRBV6-5	TRBD1	TRBJ1-5	TGTGCCAGCACTTCCTCGGGACAGGGGAATCAGCCCCAGCATTTT	CASTSSGQGNQPQHF
few	TRBV20-1	NA	TRBJ2-2	TGCAGTGCTAGAGATATCAAGAACACCGGGGAGCTGTTTTTT	CSARDIKNTGELFF
few	TRBV5-1	NA	TRBJ2-5	TGCGCCAGCAGCTCTTGGACCCGACAAGAGACCCAGTACTTC	CASSSWTRQETQYF
few	TRBV20-1	NA	TRBJ2-2	TGCAGTGCCGAGGCGGGGGCTGCGAACACCGGGGAGCTGTTTTTT	CSAEAGAANTGELFF
NA	TRBV7-2	NA	TRBJ2-3	TGTGCCAGCAGCTTAGCTGGTCGACTAGGCGGTACGCAGTATTTT	CASSLAGRLGGTQYF
NA	TRBV11-2	NA	TRBJ2-2	TGTGCCAGCAGCTTAAAATCTTGGTACACCGGGGAGCTGTTTTTT	CASSLKSWYTGELFF
NA	TRBV28	NA	TRBJ1-3	TGTGCCAGCAGCAATCCCCAGCTGGGGCCCGGGAACACCATATATTTT	CASSNPQLGPGNTIYF
NA	TRBV7-3	NA	TRBJ2-2	TGTGCCAGCAGTCTGAAGGGGCGTGGGGCCGGGGAGCTGTTTTTT	CASSLKGRGAGELFF
few	TRBV7-2	NA	TRBJ1-1	TGTGCCAGCAGCGAAACCGGCCCCAACACTGAAGCTTTCTTT	CASSETGPNTEAFF
many	TRBV7-9	TRBD2	TRBJ2-1	TGTGCCAGCTCTTTCTCAGCGGGAGACACTGAGTTCTTC	CASSFSAGDTEFF
NA	TRBV12-3/TRBV12-4	NA	TRBJ2-1	TGTGCCAGCAGTTTATCAGAGCATGAGCAGTTCTTC	CASSLSEHEQFF
few	TRBV24-1	NA	TRBJ1-1	TGTGCCACCAGTGATCCGAACAGAGCACAAGAAGCTTTCTTT	CATSDPNRAQEAFF
few	TRBV20-1	TRBD2	TRBJ2-1	TGCAGTGCTCCATCTGGGGGGGGAGGTTCCTACAATGAGCAGTTCTTC	CSAPSGGGGSYNEQFF
few	TRBV10-3	NA	TRBJ2-5	TGTGCCACCGATCCGGGACATAAAGAGACCCAGTACTTC	CATDPGHKETQYF
few	TRBV10-3	TRBD2	TRBJ2-3	TGTGCCAACGGGGGGGCCCCAGATACGCAGTATTTT	CANGGAPDTQYF
few	TRBV7-2	NA	TRBJ1-1	TGTGCCAGCGGTAGACAGATGAACACTGAAGCTTTCTTT	CASGRQMNTEAFF
few	TRBV5-1	TRBD1	TRBJ1-6	TGCGCCAGCAGCCCTACGACAGGGAGTAATTCACCCCTCCACTTT	CASSPTTGSNSPLHF
many	TRBV10-3	NA	TRBJ2-5	TGTGCCATCAGTGAGTCAGGGAGTCAAGAGACCCAGTACTTC	CAISESGSQETQYF
few	TRBV4-1	NA	TRBJ2-2	TGCGCCAGCAGCCCTGCCCTCACGACCGGGGAGCTGTTTTTT	CASSPALTTGELFF
few	TRBV12-3/TRBV12-4	NA	TRBJ1-2	TGTGCCAGCAGGCAAGCGGGGCCGACCAACTATGGCTACACCTTC	CASRQAGPTNYGYTF
NA	TRBV5-1	NA	TRBJ1-6	TGCGCCAGCAGCCGGAGGGGGGTCGTCTCCTATAATTCACCCCTCCACTTT	CASSRRGVVSYNSPLHF
NA	TRBV3-1	TRBD1	TRBJ1-6	TGTGCCAGCAGCCAGGGACAGCTATATAATTCACCCCTCCACTTT	CASSQGQLYNSPLHF
NA	TRBV12-3/TRBV12-4	NA	TRBJ2-6	TGTGCCAGCAGACCTATCAGGGGATCCAGCTCTGGGGCCAACGTCCTGACTTTC	CASRPIRGSSSGANVLTF
NA	TRBV7-2	NA	TRBJ2-1	TGTGCCAGCACCACGAAGACAGGTCACAATGAGCAGTTCTTC	CASTTKTGHNEQFF
NA	TRBV20-1	NA	TRBJ1-2	TGCAGTGCTAGAGATCTAGGGACGGGAGATGGCTACACCTTC	CSARDLGTGDGYTF
few	TRBV14	NA	TRBJ2-3	TGTGCCAGCAGCCAATACGGGGTGAGGGCCGGCGGGGATACGCAGTATTTT	CASSQYGVRAGGDTQYF
many	TRBV5-1	TRBD2	TRBJ2-1	TGCGCCAGCAGCTTGGGCGGGGGGGACTACAATGAGCAGTTCTTC	CASSLGGGDYNEQFF
NA	TRBV5-5	NA	TRBJ1-1	TGTGCCAGCAGCTTGAAGGGGACTGAAGCTTTCTTT	CASSLKGTEAFF
NA	TRBV9	TRBD2	TRBJ2-2	TGTGCCAGCAGCGCGTCCGGGACTAGCGCTTCGAACACCGGGGAGCTGTTTTTT	CASSASGTSASNTGELFF
NA	TRBV11-3	NA	TRBJ2-7	TGTGCCAGCAGCTTAGGGACAGACCTCGAGCAGTACTTC	CASSLGTDLEQYF
NA	TRBV12-3/TRBV12-4	NA	TRBJ2-2	TGTGCCAGCAGCCGCGCCGGCGGCCCGGGGGAGCTGTTTTTT	CASSRAGGPGELFF